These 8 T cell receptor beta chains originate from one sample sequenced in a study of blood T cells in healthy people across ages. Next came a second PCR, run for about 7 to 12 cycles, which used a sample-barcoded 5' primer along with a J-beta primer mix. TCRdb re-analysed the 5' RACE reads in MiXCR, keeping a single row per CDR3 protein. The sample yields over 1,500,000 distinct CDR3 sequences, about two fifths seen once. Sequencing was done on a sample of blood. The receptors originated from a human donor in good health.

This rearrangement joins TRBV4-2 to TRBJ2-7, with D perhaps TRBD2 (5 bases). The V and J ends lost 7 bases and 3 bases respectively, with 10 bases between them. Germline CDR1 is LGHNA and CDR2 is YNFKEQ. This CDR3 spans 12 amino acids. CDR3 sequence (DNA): TGTGCCAGCAAGGAAGAGGGCTACGAGCAGTACTTC. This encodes CASKEEGYEQYF.

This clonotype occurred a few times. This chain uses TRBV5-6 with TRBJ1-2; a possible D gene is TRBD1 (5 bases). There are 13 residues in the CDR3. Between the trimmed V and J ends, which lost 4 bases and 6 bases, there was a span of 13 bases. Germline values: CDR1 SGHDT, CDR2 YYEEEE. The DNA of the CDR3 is TGTGCCAGCAGCCGCCGGGGGTGGGATGGCTACACCTTC. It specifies CASSRRGWDGYTF.

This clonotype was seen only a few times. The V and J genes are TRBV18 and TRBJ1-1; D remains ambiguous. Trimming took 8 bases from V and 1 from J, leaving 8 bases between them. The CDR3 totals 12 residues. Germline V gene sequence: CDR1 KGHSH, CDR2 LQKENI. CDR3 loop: CASERRNTEAFF. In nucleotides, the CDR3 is TGTGCCAGCGAAAGGAGGAACACTGAAGCTTTCTTT. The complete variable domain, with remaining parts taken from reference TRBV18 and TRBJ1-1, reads NAGVMQNPRHLVRRRGQEARLRCSPMKGHSHVYWYRQLPEEGLKFMVYLQKENIIDESGMPKERFSAEFPKEGPSILRIQQVVRGDSAAYFCASERRNTEAFFGQGTRLTVV.

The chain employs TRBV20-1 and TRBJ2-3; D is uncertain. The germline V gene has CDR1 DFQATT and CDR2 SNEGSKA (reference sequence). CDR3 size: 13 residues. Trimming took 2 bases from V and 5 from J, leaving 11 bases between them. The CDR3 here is CSARSRGGDTQYF. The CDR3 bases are TGCAGTGCTAGATCTCGAGGTGGAGATACGCAGTATTTT.

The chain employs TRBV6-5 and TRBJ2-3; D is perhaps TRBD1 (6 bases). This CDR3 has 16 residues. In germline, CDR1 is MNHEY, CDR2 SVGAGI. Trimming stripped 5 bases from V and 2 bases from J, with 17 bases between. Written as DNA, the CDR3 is TGTGCCAGCAGTACCGATCAGACAGGAATCACAGATACGCAGTATTTT. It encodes CASSTDQTGITDTQYF.

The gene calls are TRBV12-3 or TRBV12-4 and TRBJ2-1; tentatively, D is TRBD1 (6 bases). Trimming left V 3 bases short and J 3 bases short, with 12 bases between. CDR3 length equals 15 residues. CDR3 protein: CASSLGGGHYNEQFF. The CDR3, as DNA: TGTGCCAGCAGTTTGGGTGGGGGACACTACAATGAGCAGTTCTTC.

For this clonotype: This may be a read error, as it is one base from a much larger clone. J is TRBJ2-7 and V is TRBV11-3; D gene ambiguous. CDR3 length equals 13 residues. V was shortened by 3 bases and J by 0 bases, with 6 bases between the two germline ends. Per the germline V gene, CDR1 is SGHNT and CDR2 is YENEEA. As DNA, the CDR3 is TGTGCCAGCAGCTTGGACGACTCCTACGAGCAGTACTTC. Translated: CASSLDDSYEQYF.

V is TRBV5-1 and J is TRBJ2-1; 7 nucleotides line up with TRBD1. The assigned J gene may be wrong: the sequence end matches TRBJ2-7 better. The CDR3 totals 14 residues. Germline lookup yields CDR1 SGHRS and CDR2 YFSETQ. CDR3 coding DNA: TGCGCCAGCAGCTCGACAGGGCTTATTTCCGAGCAGTACTTC. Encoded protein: CASSSTGLISEQYF.